Listed below are T cell receptor beta chains from one sample, sequenced in a study of blood T cell repertoires in COVID-19. The protocol was immunoSEQ multiplex PCR, while the TCRdb copy is restricted to in-frame clones and leaves out a portion. The sample lists 200,000 to 300,000 clones; 86% were seen once. The material sequenced was peripheral blood. The receptors were gathered from a woman aged 80 or over with COVID-19, enrolled during active disease. Each CDR3 is given with its conserved first and last residue. Each record gives: CDR3 length, D gene, V gene, J gene, clone size, CDR3 DNA, CDR3 protein. D genes are given only for firm matches. Clone size, where shown, is once, few, many, or a class for clones that have expanded.

15,.,TRBV6-5,TRBJ1-3,once,TGTGCCAGCAGTTTTGGACTGACCTCTGGAAACACCATATATTTT,CASSFGLTSGNTIYF
16,.,TRBV7-3,TRBJ2-2,.,TGTGCCAGCAGCTTGACTGGGGGCTCGAACACCGGGGAGCTGTTTTTT,CASSLTGGSNTGELFF
12,.,TRBV6-5,TRBJ2-3,.,TGTGCCAGCAGCGGGAGCACAGATACGCAGTATTTT,CASSGSTDTQYF
16,TRBD2,TRBV15,TRBJ2-1,few,TGTGCCACCAGCAGCTTTCTAGCGGGGGGTTCCAATGAGCAGTTCTTC,CATSSFLAGGSNEQFF
15,TRBD1,TRBV30,TRBJ1-5,.,TGTGCCTGGAGAACGAGGACAGGAGAAAATCAGCCCCAGCATTTT,CAWRTRTGENQPQHF
13,.,TRBV7-7,TRBJ2-1,.,TGTGCCAGCAGTCAGGGCAGGGTGGGTGAGCAGTTCTTC,CASSQGRVGEQFF
15,.,TRBV28,TRBJ1-6,once,TGTGCCAGCAGAGGATCGACAGGCGCTAATTCACCCCTCCACTTT,CASRGSTGANSPLHF
13,.,TRBV10-2,TRBJ1-1,.,TGCGCCAGCAGTGAGCAGGGTCGAACTGAAGCTTTCTTT,CASSEQGRTEAFF
15,TRBD2,TRBV24-1,TRBJ2-3,.,TGTGCCACCTCCATCGGGGTAGCGGGGTATGATACGCAGTATTTT,CATSIGVAGYDTQYF
15,.,TRBV5-6,TRBJ2-2,.,TGTGCCAGCAGGGGTCAGGATTGGGTATCCGGGGAGCTGTTTTTT,CASRGQDWVSGELFF
15,TRBD1,TRBV6-1,TRBJ2-5,.,TGTGCCAGCAGTGAAGGACAGGGGGGGGTTGAGACCCAGTACTTC,CASSEGQGGVETQYF
15,TRBD2,TRBV10-2,TRBJ2-5,.,TGCGCCAGCAGTCCTAGCGGGGGCGGAAGGGGGACCCAGTACTTC,CASSPSGGGRGTQYF
15,.,TRBV19,TRBJ2-3,.,TGTGCCAGTAGCGGCGCGGGGGCTAGCACAGATACGCAGTATTTT,CASSGAGASTDTQYF
15,TRBD1,TRBV28,TRBJ1-5,.,TGTGCCAGCAGGACACCGGGACAGGGATTTCAGCCCCAGCATTTT,CASRTPGQGFQPQHF
17,TRBD2,TRBV5-4,TRBJ2-3,.,TGTGCCAGCAGCCCGGGCGTAGGCGGGGGGGAGGGAGATACGCAGTATTTT,CASSPGVGGGEGDTQYF
15,.,TRBV24-1,TRBJ1-2,.,TGTGCCACCAGTGAAACAGGGAGATCGAACTATGGCTACACCTTC,CATSETGRSNYGYTF
14,.,TRBV19,TRBJ2-1,few,TGTGCCAGTAGTGGAGGGAATTCCCACAATGAGCAGTTCTTC,CASSGGNSHNEQFF
16,.,TRBV7-3,TRBJ2-3,.,TGTGCCAGCAGCTCCCACGGTCGTTTTGGTACAGATACGCAGTATTTT,CASSSHGRFGTDTQYF
15,TRBD1,TRBV5-1,TRBJ2-1,few,TGCGCCAGCAGATGGGGGACAGGGACCTACAATGAGCAGTTCTTC,CASRWGTGTYNEQFF
14,.,TRBV28,TRBJ1-6,few,TGTGCCAGCAGAGTTGTGAAGGGGAATTCACCCCTCCACTTT,CASRVVKGNSPLHF
14,.,TRBV6-5,TRBJ1-1,.,TGTGCCAGCACTGCAGGGCCCATGAACACTGAAGCTTTCTTT,CASTAGPMNTEAFF
17,.,TRBV5-8,TRBJ2-1,once,TGTGCCAGCAGCGGAGGGAACAGGGGAAGGATTATCAATGAGCAGTTCTTC,CASSGGNRGRIINEQFF